The 20 T cell receptor beta chains listed next were all sequenced from one sample in a study of CD8+ T cells in alopecia areata. Sequencing used cDNA as its template, made by extracting RNA and reverse transcribing it. Profiling relied on immunoSEQ multiplex PCR, and the TCRdb table lists in-frame clones only, not all of them. The sample carries over 200,000 clones, approximately 52% recorded once. The material sequenced was CD4+ T cells sorted from blood, taken at week 0. The receptor source for this set is a human donor with alopecia areata.

This clone has a handful of counts. The CDR3 region has the DNA TGCGCCAGCAGCTTGCTTGGCGGCTACAATGAGCAGTTCTTC. The encoded protein is CASSLLGGYNEQFF. The chain links TRBV5-1 to TRBJ2-1; D uncertain. The CDR3 length is 14 residues. The V gene's germline CDR1 is SGHRS and CDR2 YFSETQ. Trimming stripped 1 base from V and 3 bases from J, with 8 bases between. The variable domain in full, completed from reference TRBV5-1 and TRBJ2-1, reads KAGVTQTPRYLIKTRGQQVTLSCSPISGHRSVSWYQQTPGQGLQFLFEYFSETQRNKGNFPGRFSGRQFSNSRSEMNVSTLELGDSALYLCASSLLGGYNEQFFGPGTRLTVL.

This sequence joins TRBV29-1 and TRBJ1-2, with D unresolved. The CDR3 spans 10 residues. V lost 2 bases, J lost 7 bases, and 5 bases lay in between. From germline, CDR1 is SQVTM and CDR2 ANQGSEA. In nucleotides, the CDR3 is TGCAGCGTTGAATCGGGTGGCTACACCTTC. This gives the protein CSVESGGYTF.

V gene TRBV6-5 combines with J gene TRBJ1-1; D not resolved. V lost 0 bases, J lost 10 bases, and 15 bases lay in between. Per germline, CDR1 MNHEY and CDR2 SVGAGI. The CDR3 contains 14 residues. The DNA for the CDR3 is TGTGCCAGCAGTTACTCTGGAGAGGTTCGGGCAGCTTTCTTT. It translates to CASSYSGEVRAAFF.

The genes are TRBV29-1 and TRBJ2-3; TRBD1 matches 7 bases. Germline V gene lookup returns CDR1 SQVTM and CDR2 ANQGSEA. The CDR3 has 15 amino acids. J gave up 0 bases and V 7 bases, and 10 bases lay outside the gene matches. The CDR3 loop is CSGNRQGSSTDTQYF. The DNA of the CDR3 is TGCAGCGGGAATCGACAGGGCTCTAGCACAGATACGCAGTATTTT.

The genes are TRBV18 and TRBJ1-1; a weak D match, TRBD1 (6 bases). V dropped 1 base and J dropped 9 bases, with 9 bases sitting between them. Germline lookup yields CDR1 KGHSH and CDR2 LQKENI. The CDR3 length is 12 residues. DNA of the CDR3: TGTGCCAGCTCACCACTGGGGGCCCAAGCTTTCTTT. This encodes CASSPLGAQAFF.

The CDR3 DNA reads TGTGCCAGCAGTAGAGGGCTAGTATCCTACAATGAGCAGTTCTTC. It translates to CASSRGLVSYNEQFF. This chain links TRBV2 with TRBJ2-1, with a weak D call TRBD2 (5 bases). Germline V lookup: CDR1 SNHLY, CDR2 FYNNEI. This CDR3 is 15 amino acids long. The V end was cut by 5 bases, the J end by 1 base, with 12 bases between.

This clone was counted a few times. The chain couples TRBV6-1 to TRBJ2-1, with a tentative D call TRBD1 (6 bases). Trimming took 5 bases from V and 4 from J, leaving 9 bases between them. The germline V gene encodes CDR1 MNHNS and CDR2 SASEGT. The CDR3 is 13 amino acids. This CDR3 is CASSSQGYNEQFF. In nucleotides, the CDR3 is TGTGCCAGCAGTTCACAGGGTTACAATGAGCAGTTCTTC.

This clone was detected only a few times. The V gene is TRBV5-1, the J gene TRBJ2-5; tentative D call: TRBD1 (6 bases). The CDR3 covers 16 residues. Germline V gene sequence: CDR1 SGHRS, CDR2 YFSETQ. Trimming removed 0 bases from V and 1 base from J, with 13 bases in between. DNA for the CDR3: TGCGCCAGCAGCTTGGCTACGACAGGAATCCAAGAGACCCAGTACTTC. Its translation: CASSLATTGIQETQYF. Looking up the rest from reference TRBV5-1 and TRBJ2-5 gives the full variable domain: KAGVTQTPRYLIKTRGQQVTLSCSPISGHRSVSWYQQTPGQGLQFLFEYFSETQRNKGNFPGRFSGRQFSNSRSEMNVSTLELGDSALYLCASSLATTGIQETQYFGPGTRLLVL.

The rearrangement joins TRBV9 to TRBJ2-3; D is possibly TRBD2 (5 bases). V gave up 4 bases and J gave up 4 bases, with 16 bases separating them. CDR1 is SGDLS, CDR2 YYNGEE, per germline. The CDR3 has 15 residues. The CDR3 sequence is CASSPGGSRADTQYF. The CDR3 DNA reads TGTGCCAGCAGCCCAGGCGGGTCGAGGGCAGATACGCAGTATTTT.

The CDR3 DNA reads as TGTGCCAGCAGCTCCGCTCCGGGAGTTGGCTACGAGCAGTACTTC. Translating gives CASSSAPGVGYEQYF. The chain employs TRBV7-2 and TRBJ2-7; D is perhaps TRBD2 (6 bases). Germline loops: CDR1 SGHTA, CDR2 FQGNSA. Trimming stripped 4 bases from V and 3 bases from J, with 16 bases between. The CDR3 sequence is 15 residues long.

This chain joins TRBV7-8 and TRBJ2-3; D possibly corresponds to TRBD2 (6 bases). The CDR3 runs to 16 residues. CDR1 SGHVS and CDR2 FQNEAQ come from the germline V gene. Between the trimmed V and J ends, which lost 2 bases and 2 bases, there was a span of 14 bases. The CDR3: CASSLRLRGITDTQYF. CDR3 DNA: TGTGCCAGCAGCTTACGTTTACGGGGGATCACAGATACGCAGTATTTT.

The V call is TRBV5-5, the J call TRBJ2-7; D is unclear. Germline-derived CDR1 and CDR2 are SGHKS and YYEKEE (reference sequence). This CDR3 is 11 amino acids long. The V end lost 0 bases, the J end lost 7 bases, and 5 bases lay between the germline ends. CDR3 amino acids: CASSLVEEQYF. DNA for the CDR3: TGTGCCAGCAGCTTGGTGGAGGAGCAGTACTTC.

The J gene is TRBJ2-3, the V gene TRBV6-5, with 10 bases fitting TRBD1. The CDR3 is made up of 15 amino acids. Germline CDR1 MNHEY, CDR2 SVGAGI. With V trimmed by 2 bases and J by 7 bases, 6 bases remained unmatched. This CDR3 is CASSYRDRGTYTQYF. The CDR3 DNA reads as TGTGCCAGCAGTTACCGGGACAGGGGCACGTATACGCAGTATTTT.

The chain has TRBV30 and TRBJ2-3, with D unclear. CDR1 is GTSNPN, CDR2 SVGIG, per germline (reference sequence). Trimming stripped 2 bases from V and 4 bases from J, with 7 bases between. This CDR3 has 12 residues. In DNA, the CDR3 is TGTGCCTGGAGTTCGGTGCCAGATACGCAGTATTTT. It codes for CAWSSVPDTQYF.

The gene calls are TRBV7-3 and TRBJ1-2; a possible D gene is TRBD1 (5 bases). CDR3 length equals 13 residues. From germline, CDR1 is SGHTA and CDR2 FQGTGA. V lost 5 bases, J lost 8 bases, and 15 bases lay in between. The CDR3 DNA sequence: TGTGCCAGCAGCCCCGGGACCCAGGAGGGCTACACCTTC. Its translation: CASSPGTQEGYTF.

The rearrangement joins TRBV14 to TRBJ2-1; D unclear. CDR1 and CDR2 from the germline V gene are SGHDN and FVKESK. V lost 1 base and J 3 bases, leaving 7 bases between the germline ends. This CDR3 region has 14 residues. CDR3 coding DNA: TGTGCCAGCAGCCAAGGACTCTTCTACAATGAGCAGTTCTTC. Translation gives CASSQGLFYNEQFF.

The genes are TRBV30 and TRBJ1-6; D might be TRBD1 (6 bases). The germline V gene has CDR1 GTSNPN and CDR2 SVGIG (reference sequence). V gave up 1 base and J gave up 7 bases, with 8 bases separating them. The CDR3 runs 13 residues. CDR3 sequence: CAWSATGNSPLHF. CDR3 sequence (DNA): TGTGCCTGGAGTGCTACAGGGAATTCACCCCTCCACTTT. Based on the CDR3 plus reference TRBV30 and TRBJ1-6, the full variable domain is SQTIHQWPATLVQPVGSPLSLECTVEGTSNPNLYWYRQAAGRGLQLLFYSVGIGQISSEVPQNLSASRPQDRQFILSSKKLLLSDSGFYLCAWSATGNSPLHFGNGTRLTVT.

This clone was observed a few times. V and J are TRBV18 and TRBJ1-1, with no clear D. This CDR3 comprises 13 residues. Germline CDR1 KGHSH, CDR2 LQKENI. The ends were cut back, 0 bases at V and 1 base at J, with 3 bases in the middle. This CDR3 is CASSPPSNTEAFF. DNA of the CDR3: TGTGCCAGCTCACCACCGTCGAACACTGAAGCTTTCTTT.

This sequence joins TRBV5-1 and TRBJ1-1, with D unresolved. CDR3 size: 13 residues. Trimming removed 2 bases at V and 5 bases at J, with 10 bases between. Per the germline V gene, CDR1 is SGHRS and CDR2 is YFSETQ. DNA for the CDR3: TGCGCCAGCAGCTTCAACATAGGGACTGAAGCTTTCTTT. Residues: CASSFNIGTEAFF.

In this sample, this clone turned up a few times. The CDR3 loop is CASRAGGTNYGYTF. CDR3 nucleotides: TGTGCCAGCCGAGCGGGGGGGACTAACTATGGCTACACCTTC. The chain uses TRBV19 and TRBJ1-2; TRBD1 might be the D (5 bases). The V gene's germline CDR1 is LNHDA and CDR2 SQIVND (reference sequence). This CDR3 region has 14 residues. Trimming removed 9 bases at V and 0 bases at J, with 14 bases between.